Each of the 13 T cell receptor beta chains below was sequenced from the same sample in a study of blood T cell repertoires in COVID-19 (dated by TCRdb to 2018 to 2020). Library creation used the immunoSEQ multiplex PCR assay. Entries here come from immuneACCESS through TCRdb and include only in-frame sequences with V and J called. Some clones fail to appear in such tables; in the studies checked, an unresolved V gene covers under half of the shortfall, and the cause of the remainder is unknown. The sample records 300,000 to 400,000 clones, 85% to 90% of which are singletons. The leading ten clones occupy around 6% of the sample. Sequenced input: peripheral blood. These receptors were obtained from a woman aged 50 to 60 with COVID-19, enrolled during active disease.

The rearrangement uses TRBV11-2 and TRBJ2-1, with 8 nucleotides matching TRBD2. The CDR3 extends over 13 amino acids. With V trimmed by 0 bases and J by 15 bases, 7 bases remained unmatched. The germline CDR1 and CDR2 sequences are SGHAT and FQNNGV. DNA of the CDR3: TGTGCCAGCAGCTTAGATCGAGGGCGGGGGGCGTTCTTC. This encodes CASSLDRGRGAFF.

The gene calls are TRBV7-9 and TRBJ1-6; weak D call: TRBD1 (5 bases). The germline V gene encodes CDR1 SEHNR and CDR2 FQNEAQ (reference sequence). The CDR3 has 13 amino acids. The CDR3 DNA follows: TGTAGCGGGGGAAGCTCCTATAATTCACCCCTCCACTTT. Translating it yields CSGGSSYNSPLHF.

The V gene is TRBV14, the J gene TRBJ2-7; 7 bases align to TRBD2. This CDR3 has 17 amino acids. From germline, CDR1 is SGHDN and CDR2 FVKESK. The V and J ends lost 0 bases and 5 bases, in that order; junction bases with no gene match: 13. CDR3 nucleotide sequence: TGTGCCAGCAGCCAAGATCGGGGGGTAAGGGGTTCCGACGAGCAGTACTTC. Translation gives CASSQDRGVRGSDEQYF.

The V call is TRBV3-1 (or the pseudogene TRBV3-2), the J call TRBJ2-7; 11 nucleotides match TRBD2. The ends lost 3 bases at V and 0 bases at J; junction bases unmatched: 10. Germline CDR1 reads LGHDT; CDR2 reads YNNKEL (reference sequence). The CDR3 has 18 residues. The DNA for the CDR3 is TGTGCCAGCAGCCACGGGTACCCTAGCGGGAGGTCCTCCTACGAGCAGTACTTC. It is translated as CASSHGYPSGRSSYEQYF.

For the CDR3, the DNA is TGTGCCAGCAGTCCCTGGCGGCTGGGGAACACTGAAGCTTTCTTT. It specifies CASSPWRLGNTEAFF. The chain combines TRBV6-2 or TRBV6-3 with TRBJ1-1, with D unresolved. V was pared by 5 bases and J by 1 base, with 14 bases between. Per the germline V gene, CDR1 is MNHEY and CDR2 is SVGEGT. The length of the CDR3 is 15 residues.

The chain carries TRBV21-1 and TRBJ1-2. TRBV21-1 is tagged as a pseudogene. There are 14 residues in the CDR3. The CDR3 sequence is CASSPRGWSYGYTF. DNA of the CDR3: TGTGCCAGCAGCCCACGGGGGTGGTCTTACGGCTACACCTTC.

J is TRBJ2-2 and V is TRBV24-1; 8 bases fit TRBD1. The CDR3 length is 14 residues. Per the germline V gene, CDR1 is KGHDR and CDR2 is SFDVKD. Trimming at V came to 7 bases and at J to 7 bases, leaving 7 bases not matched to a gene. The DNA of the CDR3 is TGTGCCACCAGGTCGACAGGGGCAGGCGGGGAGCTGTTTTTT. It yields the protein CATRSTGAGGELFF.

The CDR3 spells CASSFAGVGEKLFF. The CDR3 region has the DNA TGTGCCAGCAGCTTTGCCGGAGTTGGAGAAAAACTGTTTTTT. The gene calls are TRBV11-1 and TRBJ1-4; unclear D gene. The ends were cut back, 3 bases at V and 8 bases at J, with 13 bases in the middle. The V gene's germline CDR1 is SGHAT and CDR2 FQDESV (reference sequence). The CDR3 spans 14 residues.

V and J are TRBV7-3 and TRBJ2-3, with D possibly matching TRBD2 (5 bases). V was cut by 4 bases and J by 4 bases, with 9 bases left in between. The CDR3 contains 13 residues. The germline CDR1 and CDR2 sequences are SGHTA and FQGTGA. The CDR3 sequence: CASSSVLADTQYF. The CDR3 DNA is TGTGCCAGCAGCTCCGTACTAGCAGATACGCAGTATTTT.

This clone was recorded only once. This sequence joins TRBV7-2 and TRBJ2-1; 13 bases line up with TRBD2. This CDR3 comprises 17 residues. J gave up 5 bases and V 5 bases, and 9 bases lay outside the gene matches. CDR1 SGHTA and CDR2 FQGNSA come from the germline V gene. DNA of the CDR3: TGTGCCAGCAGCCCCCGTAGAGGGACTAGCGGGGACAATGAGCAGTTCTTC. Encoded protein: CASSPRRGTSGDNEQFF.

The rearrangement links TRBV29-1 to TRBJ2-3, with 14 positions matching TRBD2. Trimming took 6 bases from V and 4 from J; bases not matched to a gene: 15. Germline CDR1 and CDR2: SQVTM and ANQGSEA. The CDR3 covers 18 residues. The CDR3 coding sequence is TGCAGCGTCCGACGGGGGACTAGCGGGAGTTCACGCTCAGATACGCAGTATTTT. Protein product: CSVRRGTSGSSRSDTQYF.

DNA for the CDR3: TGCGCCAGCAGCATGGGGCCCGGTAACAGCGGAGTCGGGGGGCAGTACTTC. This encodes CASSMGPGNSGVGGQYF. The V gene is TRBV4-1, the J gene TRBJ2-7; D perhaps matches TRBD2 (6 bases). CDR3 length equals 17 residues. The V gene lost 5 bases and the J gene lost 9 bases, with 29 bases spanning the gap. Germline values: CDR1 MGHRA, CDR2 YSYEKL.

This rearrangement joins TRBV11-2 to TRBJ1-2, with 7 positions matching TRBD1. J gave up 4 bases and V 6 bases, and 8 bases lay outside the gene matches. Germline-derived CDR1 and CDR2 are SGHAT and FQNNGV. The CDR3 spans 14 residues. CDR3 sequence reads: CASSQPGTVYGYTF. The CDR3 nucleotides are TGTGCCAGCAGTCAACCCGGGACAGTCTATGGCTACACCTTC. Combining the CDR3 with reference TRBV11-2 and TRBJ1-2 gives the whole variable domain EAGVAQSPRYKIIEKRQSVAFWCNPISGHATLYWYQQILGQGPKLLIQFQNNGVVDDSQLPKDRFSAERLKGVDSTLKIQPAKLEDSAVYLCASSQPGTVYGYTFGSGTRLTVV.